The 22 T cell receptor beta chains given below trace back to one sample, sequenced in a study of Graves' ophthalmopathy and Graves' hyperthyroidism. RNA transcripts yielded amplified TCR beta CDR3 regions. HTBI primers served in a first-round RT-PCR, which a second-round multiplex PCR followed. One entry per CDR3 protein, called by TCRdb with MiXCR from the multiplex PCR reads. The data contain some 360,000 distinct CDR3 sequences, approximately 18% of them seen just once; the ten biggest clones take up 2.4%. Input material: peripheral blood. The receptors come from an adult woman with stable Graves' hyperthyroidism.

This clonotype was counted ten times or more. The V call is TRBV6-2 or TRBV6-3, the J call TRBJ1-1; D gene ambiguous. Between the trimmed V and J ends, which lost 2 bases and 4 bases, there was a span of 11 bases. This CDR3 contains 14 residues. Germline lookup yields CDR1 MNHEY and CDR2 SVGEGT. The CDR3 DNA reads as TGTGCCAGCAGTTACCGGCAGGTCGGCACTGAAGCTTTCTTT. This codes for CASSYRQVGTEAFF.

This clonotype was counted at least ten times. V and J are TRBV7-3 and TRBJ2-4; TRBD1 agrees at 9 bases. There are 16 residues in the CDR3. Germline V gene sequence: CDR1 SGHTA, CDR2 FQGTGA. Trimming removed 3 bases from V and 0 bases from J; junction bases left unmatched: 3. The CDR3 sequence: CASSFGQGKAKNIQYF. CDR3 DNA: TGTGCCAGCAGCTTCGGACAGGGGAAAGCCAAAAACATTCAGTACTTC.

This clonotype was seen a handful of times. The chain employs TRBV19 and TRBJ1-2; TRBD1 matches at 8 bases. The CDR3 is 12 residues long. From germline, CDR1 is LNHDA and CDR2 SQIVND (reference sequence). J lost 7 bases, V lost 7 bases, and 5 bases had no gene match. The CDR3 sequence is CASIGQGAGYTF. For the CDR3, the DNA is TGTGCCAGTATCGGACAGGGTGCTGGCTACACCTTC.

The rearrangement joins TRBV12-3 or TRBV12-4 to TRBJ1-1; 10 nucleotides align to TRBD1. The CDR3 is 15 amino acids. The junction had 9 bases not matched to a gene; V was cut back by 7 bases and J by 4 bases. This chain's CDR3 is CASTPFGTGATEAFF. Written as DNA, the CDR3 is TGTGCCAGCACCCCCTTCGGGACAGGGGCCACTGAAGCTTTCTTT.

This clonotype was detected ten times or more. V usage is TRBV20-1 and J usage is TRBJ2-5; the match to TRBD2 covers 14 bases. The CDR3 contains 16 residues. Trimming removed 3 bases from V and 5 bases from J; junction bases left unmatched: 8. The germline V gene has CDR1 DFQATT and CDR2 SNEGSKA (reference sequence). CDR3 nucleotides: TGCAGTGCTAGGCTGACTAGCGGGAGGGCCCGTGAGACCCAGTACTTC. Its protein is CSARLTSGRARETQYF.

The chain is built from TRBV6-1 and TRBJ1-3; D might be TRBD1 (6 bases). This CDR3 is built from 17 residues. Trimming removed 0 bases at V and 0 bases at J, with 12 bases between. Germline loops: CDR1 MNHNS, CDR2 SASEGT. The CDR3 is CASSEAAGHISGNTIYF. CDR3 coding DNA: TGTGCCAGCAGTGAAGCAGCGGGACACATCTCTGGAAACACCATATATTTT.

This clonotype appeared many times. CDR3 DNA sequence: TGTGCCAGCAGTTCCGATGGGGAGCAGTACTTC. This gives the protein CASSSDGEQYF. The rearrangement links TRBV28 to TRBJ2-7; no definite D call. CDR1 and CDR2 from the germline V gene are MDHEN and SYDVKM. The CDR3 extends over 11 amino acids. The V end was cut by 4 bases, the J end by 7 bases, with 8 bases between.

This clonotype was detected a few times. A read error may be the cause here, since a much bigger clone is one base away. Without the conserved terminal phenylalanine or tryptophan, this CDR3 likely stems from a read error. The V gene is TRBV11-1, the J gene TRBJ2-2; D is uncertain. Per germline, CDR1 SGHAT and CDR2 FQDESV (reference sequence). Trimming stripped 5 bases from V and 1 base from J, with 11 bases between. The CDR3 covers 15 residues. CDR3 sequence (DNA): TGTGCCAGCAGCCCGGCACCGGGGAACACCGGGGAGCTGTTTTTG. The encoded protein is CASSPAPGNTGELFL.

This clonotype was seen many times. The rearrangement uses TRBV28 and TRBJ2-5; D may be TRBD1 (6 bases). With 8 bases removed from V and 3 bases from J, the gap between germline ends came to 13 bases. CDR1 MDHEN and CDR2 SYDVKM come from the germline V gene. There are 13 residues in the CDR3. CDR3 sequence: CASSHRAEETQYF. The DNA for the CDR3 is TGTGCCAGCTCTCACAGGGCCGAAGAGACCCAGTACTTC.

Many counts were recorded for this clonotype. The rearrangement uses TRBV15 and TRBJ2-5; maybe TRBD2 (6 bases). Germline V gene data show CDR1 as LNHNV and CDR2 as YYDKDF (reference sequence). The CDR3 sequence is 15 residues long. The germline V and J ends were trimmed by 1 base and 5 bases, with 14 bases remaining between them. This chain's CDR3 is CATSRAWGEGETQYF. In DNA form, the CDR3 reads TGTGCCACCAGCAGAGCTTGGGGGGAAGGTGAGACCCAGTACTTC.

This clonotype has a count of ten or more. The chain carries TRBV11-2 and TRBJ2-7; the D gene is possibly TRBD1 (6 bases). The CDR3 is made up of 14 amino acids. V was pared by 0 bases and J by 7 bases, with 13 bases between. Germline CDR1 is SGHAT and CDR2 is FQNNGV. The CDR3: CASSLEQGLGEQYF. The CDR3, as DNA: TGTGCCAGCAGCTTAGAACAGGGTTTAGGAGAGCAGTACTTC.

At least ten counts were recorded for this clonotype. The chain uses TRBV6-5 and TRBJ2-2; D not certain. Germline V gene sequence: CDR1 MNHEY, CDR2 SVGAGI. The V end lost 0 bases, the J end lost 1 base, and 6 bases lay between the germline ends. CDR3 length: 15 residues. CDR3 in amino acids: CASSYSVKNTGELFF. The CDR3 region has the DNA TGTGCCAGCAGTTACTCTGTGAAGAACACCGGGGAGCTGTTTTTT.

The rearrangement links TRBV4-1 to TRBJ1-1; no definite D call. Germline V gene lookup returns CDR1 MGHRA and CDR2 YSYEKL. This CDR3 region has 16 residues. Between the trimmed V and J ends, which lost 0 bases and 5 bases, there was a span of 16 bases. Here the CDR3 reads CASSQEVADGRTEAFF. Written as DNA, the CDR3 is TGCGCCAGCAGCCAAGAGGTCGCGGATGGAAGGACTGAAGCTTTCTTT.

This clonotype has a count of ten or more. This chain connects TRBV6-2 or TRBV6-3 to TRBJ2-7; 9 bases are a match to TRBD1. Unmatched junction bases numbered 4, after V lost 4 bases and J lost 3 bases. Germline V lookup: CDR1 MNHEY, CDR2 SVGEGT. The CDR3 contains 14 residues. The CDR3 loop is CASSFGQGNYEQYF. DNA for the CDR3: TGTGCCAGCAGTTTCGGACAGGGGAACTACGAGCAGTACTTC.

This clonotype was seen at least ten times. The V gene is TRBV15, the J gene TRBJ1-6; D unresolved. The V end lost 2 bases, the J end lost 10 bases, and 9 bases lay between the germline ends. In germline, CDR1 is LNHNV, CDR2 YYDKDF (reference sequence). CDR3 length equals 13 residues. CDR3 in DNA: TGTGCCACCAGCAGAAAGTCTGACTCACCCCTCCACTTT. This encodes CATSRKSDSPLHF.

The CDR3 reads CASTFGLADEQYF. The CDR3 bases are TGTGCCAGCACCTTCGGACTAGCGGACGAGCAGTACTTC. This chain links TRBV12-3 or TRBV12-4 with TRBJ2-7, with 10 bases aligning to TRBD2. Losses at the gene ends were 7 bases for V and 5 bases for J; bases not matched to a gene: 5. The CDR3 sequence is 13 residues long.

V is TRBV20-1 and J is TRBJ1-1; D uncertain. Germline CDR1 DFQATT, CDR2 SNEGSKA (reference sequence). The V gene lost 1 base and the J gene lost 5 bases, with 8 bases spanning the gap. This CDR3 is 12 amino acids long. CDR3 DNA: TGCAGTGCTAGAGTAAGCGAGACTGAAGCTTTCTTT. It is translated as CSARVSETEAFF.

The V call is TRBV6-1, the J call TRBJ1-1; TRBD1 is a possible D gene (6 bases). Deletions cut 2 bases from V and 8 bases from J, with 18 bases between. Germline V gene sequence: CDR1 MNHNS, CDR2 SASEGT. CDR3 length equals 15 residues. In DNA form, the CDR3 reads TGTGCCAGCAGTGAAAGTAGGTGGCAGGGGAAAGAAGCTTTCTTT. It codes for CASSESRWQGKEAFF.

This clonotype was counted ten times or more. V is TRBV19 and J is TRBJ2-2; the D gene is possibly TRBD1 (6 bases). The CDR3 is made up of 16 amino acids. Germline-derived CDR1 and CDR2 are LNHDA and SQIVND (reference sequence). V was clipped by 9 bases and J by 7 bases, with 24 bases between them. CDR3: CASLHFQGPGVGELFF. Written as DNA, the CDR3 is TGTGCCAGCCTCCACTTTCAGGGGCCAGGGGTCGGGGAGCTGTTTTTT.

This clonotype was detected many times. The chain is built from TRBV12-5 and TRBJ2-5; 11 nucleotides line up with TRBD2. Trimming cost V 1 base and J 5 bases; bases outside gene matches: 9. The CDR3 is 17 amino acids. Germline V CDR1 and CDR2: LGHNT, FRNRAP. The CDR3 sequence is CASGLDGTSGRRETQYF. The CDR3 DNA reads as TGTGCTAGTGGTTTGGACGGAACTAGCGGGAGAAGGGAGACCCAGTACTTC. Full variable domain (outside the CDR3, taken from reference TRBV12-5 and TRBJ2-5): DARVTQTPRHKVTEMGQEVTMRCQPILGHNTVFWYRQTMMQGLELLAYFRNRAPLDDSGMPKDRFSAEMPDATLATLKIQPSEPRDSAVYFCASGLDGTSGRRETQYFGPGTRLLVL.

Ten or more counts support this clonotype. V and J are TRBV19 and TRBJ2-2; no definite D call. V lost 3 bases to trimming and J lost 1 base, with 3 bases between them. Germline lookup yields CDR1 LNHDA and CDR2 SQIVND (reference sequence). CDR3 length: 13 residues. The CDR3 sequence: CASSMKNTGELFF. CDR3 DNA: TGTGCCAGTAGTATGAAGAACACCGGGGAGCTGTTTTTT.

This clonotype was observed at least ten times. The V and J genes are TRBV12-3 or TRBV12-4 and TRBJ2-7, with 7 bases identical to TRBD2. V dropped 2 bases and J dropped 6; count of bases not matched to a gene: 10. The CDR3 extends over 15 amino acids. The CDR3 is CASSLFGLGLAEQYF. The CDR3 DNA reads TGTGCCAGCAGTTTATTTGGACTAGGTTTGGCCGAGCAGTACTTC.